The 20 T cell receptor beta chains in this list originate from one sample, sequenced in a study of early T cells in non-severe SARS-CoV-2 infection. In TCRdb, the 5' RACE reads were re-called with MiXCR into one record per CDR3 protein. The sample carries roughly 88,000 distinct CDR3 sequences, 13% to 15% recorded once. The material sequenced was whole blood. These receptors came from an adult who was a healthcare worker with PCR-confirmed SARS-CoV-2 infection or an uninfected control (not recorded which).

CDR3: CASSITTSADTGELFF. The CDR3 bases are TGTGCCAGCAGTATCACTACGTCCGCCGACACCGGGGAGCTGTTTTTT. V is TRBV6-2 or TRBV6-3 and J is TRBJ2-2; D remains unclear. CDR1 MNHEY and CDR2 SVGEGT come from the germline V gene. V shed 5 bases and J shed 3 bases, with 16 bases lying between them. There are 16 residues in the CDR3.

The sample holds a few counts of this clonotype. The chain has TRBV5-1 and TRBJ2-5, with 7 bases fitting TRBD2. V shed 3 bases and J 3 bases; nucleotides not matched to a gene: 17. This CDR3 region has 18 residues. Germline V gene data show CDR1 as SGHRS and CDR2 as YFSETQ. CDR3 bases: TGCGCCAGCAGCTCCGGGACTACCAGATTTATTGGGGAAGAGACCCAGTACTTC. This gives the protein CASSSGTTRFIGEETQYF.

This clonotype turned up a few times. The chain uses TRBV30 and TRBJ1-2; D uncertain. CDR1 is GTSNPN, CDR2 SVGIG, per germline (reference sequence). The CDR3 length is 12 residues. V lost 6 bases, J lost 4 bases, and 12 bases lay in between. Written as DNA, the CDR3 is TGTGCCTGTGAGCAGCTGCTCTATGGCTACACCTTC. Residues: CACEQLLYGYTF.

Ten or more counts support this clonotype. The chain combines TRBV29-1 with TRBJ2-5; D may be TRBD1 (6 bases). The V gene lost 6 bases and the J gene lost 3 bases, with 11 bases spanning the gap. Germline lookup yields CDR1 SQVTM and CDR2 ANQGSEA. This CDR3 spans 12 amino acids. As DNA, the CDR3 is TGCAGCGTAGTAACAGGGAAAGAGACCCAGTACTTC. Residues: CSVVTGKETQYF.

The V call is TRBV4-1, the J call TRBJ1-6; TRBD1 matches at 8 bases. Germline lookup yields CDR1 MGHRA and CDR2 YSYEKL. V trimming: 1 base; J trimming: 10 bases; junction bases outside the gene matches: 6. This CDR3 contains 15 residues. CDR3 amino acids: CASSQGGRGQSPLHF. The CDR3 bases are TGCGCCAGCAGCCAAGGGGGCAGGGGGCAGTCACCCCTCCACTTT.

The chain has TRBV28 and TRBJ1-1; D gene ambiguous. This CDR3 contains 13 residues. The germline CDR1 and CDR2 sequences are MDHEN and SYDVKM. Trimming took off 3 bases at V and 4 bases at J, with 9 bases between the two ends. The CDR3 loop reads CASSFERATEAFF. DNA of the CDR3: TGTGCCAGCAGTTTCGAGAGGGCCACTGAAGCTTTCTTT. Full variable domain (missing parts from reference TRBV28 and TRBJ1-1): DVKVTQSSRYLVKRTGEKVFLECVQDMDHENMFWYRQDPGLGLRLIYFSYDVKMKEKGDIPEGYSVSREKKERFSLILESASTNQTSMYLCASSFERATEAFFGQGTRLTVV.

This clonotype came up many times. This sequence joins TRBV10-1 and TRBJ2-1, with a weak D call TRBD2 (6 bases). With 5 bases removed from V and 0 bases from J, the gap between germline ends came to 8 bases. CDR3 length equals 14 residues. Germline CDR1 WNHNN, CDR2 SYGVQD (reference sequence). CDR3 DNA: TGCGCCAGCAGTTTGGGGGGCTCCTACAATGAGCAGTTCTTC. It translates to CASSLGGSYNEQFF.

V and J are TRBV7-9 and TRBJ2-3, with 9 nucleotides matching TRBD2. The CDR3 contains 16 residues. Germline CDR1 reads SEHNR; CDR2 reads FQNEAQ (reference sequence). V was clipped by 5 bases and J by 5 bases; unmatched bases: 11. CDR3 sequence reads: CASSAPGGGAGDTQYF. The CDR3 coding sequence is TGTGCCAGCAGCGCCCCCGGCGGGGGGGCTGGAGATACGCAGTATTTT.

This clonotype has just a few counts. This chain uses TRBV18 with TRBJ1-2, with D possibly TRBD1 on 5 matching bases. Trimming left V 6 bases short and J 0 bases short, with 20 bases between. CDR1 and CDR2 (germline): KGHSH, LQKENI. The CDR3 runs 17 residues. The CDR3 nucleotides read TGTGCCAGCTCGCCAAGCGGGGACGGACCAGCTAACTATGGCTACACCTTC. It translates to CASSPSGDGPANYGYTF. The entire variable domain, with the rest obtained from reference TRBV18 and TRBJ1-2, is as follows: NAGVMQNPRHLVRRRGQEARLRCSPMKGHSHVYWYRQLPEEGLKFMVYLQKENIIDESGMPKERFSAEFPKEGPSILRIQQVVRGDSAAYFCASSPSGDGPANYGYTFGSGTRLTVV.

There are many counts of this clonotype. V is TRBV6-2 or TRBV6-3 and J is TRBJ1-1; D is possibly TRBD1 (6 bases). V was cut by 7 bases and J by 11 bases, with 20 bases left in between. This CDR3 has 13 amino acids. Germline assignment: CDR1 MNHEY and CDR2 SVGEGT. The DNA for the CDR3 is TGTGCCAGCACTTATTCCCAGGGGATTAACGCTTTCTTT. This gives the protein CASTYSQGINAFF.

This clonotype was seen a few times. The chain carries TRBV9 and TRBJ1-6; D gene unclear. The germline gives CDR1 SGDLS, CDR2 YYNGEE. This CDR3 is 13 amino acids long. The V end was cut by 0 bases, the J end by 8 bases, with 6 bases between. CDR3 coding DNA: TGTGCCAGCAGCGTAGAGGATGATTCACCCCTCCACTTT. This encodes CASSVEDDSPLHF.

This rearrangement joins TRBV28 to TRBJ1-3, with D hard to call. V shed 3 bases and J shed 0 bases, with 6 bases lying between them. This CDR3 is built from 14 residues. Germline V lookup: CDR1 MDHEN, CDR2 SYDVKM. CDR3: CASSFPFSGNTIYF. CDR3 bases: TGTGCCAGCAGTTTCCCCTTCTCTGGAAACACCATATATTTT.

This clonotype appeared a few times. The gene calls are TRBV4-3 and TRBJ1-2; maybe TRBD1 (5 bases). Trimming took 4 bases from V and 2 from J, leaving 14 bases between them. The CDR3 covers 15 residues. Germline CDR1 is LGHNA and CDR2 is YSLEER. In DNA form, the CDR3 reads TGCGCCAGCAGCCGCATGGGGGAGGGGAACTATGGCTACACCTTC. Its translation is CASSRMGEGNYGYTF.

The chain employs TRBV18 and TRBJ1-4; the D is unclear. The germline V gene has CDR1 KGHSH and CDR2 LQKENI. V shed 5 bases and J shed 0 bases, with 13 bases lying between them. This CDR3 has 16 amino acids. Written as DNA, the CDR3 is TGTGCCAGCTCAAAGACGGACGTTGCAACTAATGAAAAACTGTTTTTT. Protein: CASSKTDVATNEKLFF.

The gene calls are TRBV20-1 and TRBJ2-7, with D possibly matching TRBD1 (6 bases). V dropped 1 base and J dropped 3 bases, with 10 bases sitting between them. Germline lookup yields CDR1 DFQATT and CDR2 SNEGSKA (reference sequence). The CDR3 loop spans 13 amino acids. CDR3 bases: TGCAGTGCTAGAGTGTCCAGGGGCTACGAGCAGTACTTC. As protein: CSARVSRGYEQYF.

This clonotype was counted a few times. The chain uses TRBV10-3 and TRBJ2-7; D is undetermined. The CDR3 length is 12 residues. Germline V gene data show CDR1 as ENHRY and CDR2 as SYGVKD. V was clipped by 6 bases and J by 1 base, with 7 bases between them. For the CDR3, the DNA is TGTGCCATCAGGGACGGTTCCTACGAGCAGTACTTC. Translating gives CAIRDGSYEQYF.

The rearrangement uses TRBV12-3 or TRBV12-4 and TRBJ2-6; D call uncertain. The V and J ends lost 2 bases and 0 bases respectively, with 5 bases between them. The CDR3 loop spans 15 amino acids. CDR3 coding DNA: TGTGCCAGCAGTTTAATCAGCTCTGGGGCCAACGTCCTGACTTTC. It yields the protein CASSLISSGANVLTF.

This chain uses TRBV28 with TRBJ2-1; 8 nucleotides match TRBD2. The CDR3 extends over 12 amino acids. Trimming at V came to 2 bases and at J to 16 bases, leaving 7 bases not matched to a gene. Germline V lookup: CDR1 MDHEN, CDR2 SYDVKM. As DNA, the CDR3 is TGTGCCAGCAGTTTAAGGGGACTAGGGGGATTCTTC. Amino acids: CASSLRGLGGFF.

This clonotype showed up just a few times. V usage is TRBV7-3 and J usage is TRBJ2-3; weak D call: TRBD2 (6 bases). The CDR3 loop spans 16 amino acids. Germline CDR1 SGHTA, CDR2 FQGTGA. The V and J ends lost 1 base and 5 bases respectively, with 16 bases between them. The CDR3 sequence: CASSLNSPSVLDTQYF. CDR3 DNA: TGTGCCAGCAGCTTAAATTCGCCTAGCGTATTAGATACGCAGTATTTT.

The sample holds a few counts of this clonotype. This sequence joins TRBV10-2 and TRBJ2-3; weak D call: TRBD2 (6 bases). The V end lost 7 bases, the J end lost 0 bases, and 17 bases lay between the germline ends. This CDR3 region has 16 residues. The germline CDR1 and CDR2 sequences are WSHSY and SAAADI. CDR3 in amino acids: CASKSTSRTSTDTQYF. The CDR3 nucleotides are TGCGCCAGCAAATCAACTAGCCGAACAAGCACAGATACGCAGTATTTT.